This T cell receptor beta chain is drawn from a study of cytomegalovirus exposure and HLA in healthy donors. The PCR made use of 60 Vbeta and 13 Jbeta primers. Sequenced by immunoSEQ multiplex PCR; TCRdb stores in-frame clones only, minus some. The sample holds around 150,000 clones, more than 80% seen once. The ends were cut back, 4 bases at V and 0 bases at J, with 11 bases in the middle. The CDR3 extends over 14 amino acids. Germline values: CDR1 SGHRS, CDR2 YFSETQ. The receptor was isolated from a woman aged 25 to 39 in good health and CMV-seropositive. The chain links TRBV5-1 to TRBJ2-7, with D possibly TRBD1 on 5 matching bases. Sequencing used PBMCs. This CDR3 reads CASSETASSYEQYF. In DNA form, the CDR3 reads TGCGCCAGCAGCGAGACAGCCAGCTCCTACGAGCAGTACTTC.